The 10 T cell receptor beta chains listed next were all sequenced from one sample in a study of blood T cells in healthy people across ages. Through a sample-barcoded 5' primer and a J-beta primer mix, a second PCR was run for about 6 to 11 cycles. TCRdb recomputed calls from the 5' RACE reads with MiXCR, one row per CDR3 protein. The table has 1.5 million to 2 million distinct CDR3 sequences, 49% seen once. The specimen was blood. All receptors derive from a woman in her thirties or forties in good health.

The chain carries TRBV6-2 or TRBV6-3 and TRBJ2-5; no clear D. This CDR3 is built from 17 residues. The germline V and J ends were trimmed by 0 bases and 4 bases, with 18 bases remaining between them. CDR1 MNHEY and CDR2 SVGEGT come from the germline V gene. CDR3 region: CASSYSIGELTGETQYF. The CDR3 DNA sequence: TGTGCCAGCAGTTACTCGATAGGAGAACTAACGGGAGAGACCCAGTACTTC.

J is TRBJ2-1 and V is TRBV7-8, with D perhaps matching TRBD1 or TRBD2 (5 bases each). CDR1 is SGHVS, CDR2 FQNEAQ, per germline. V was trimmed by 2 bases and J by 9 bases, leaving 14 bases between them. This CDR3 has 14 residues. CDR3 sequence: CASSLSRVGGEQFF. CDR3 bases: TGTGCCAGCAGCTTAAGCAGGGTCGGAGGTGAGCAGTTCTTC.

The chain uses TRBV11-3 and TRBJ2-3; 9 bases agree with TRBD1. Unmatched junction bases numbered 8, after V lost 0 bases and J lost 1 base. The germline V gene encodes CDR1 SGHNT and CDR2 YENEEA. The CDR3 covers 18 residues. The CDR3 DNA reads as TGTGCCAGCAGCTTAGATCCTAGGACAGGGGCTGGCACAGATACGCAGTATTTT. Amino acids: CASSLDPRTGAGTDTQYF.

As concerns this clonotype: A read error may account for a junction end that differs from germline. The genes are TRBV4-2 and TRBJ1-1; D gene uncertain. The CDR3 totals 15 residues. The V gene's germline CDR1 is LGHNA and CDR2 YNFKEQ. Here the CDR3 reads CASNQGREFDTEAFF. The DNA of the CDR3 is TGTGCCAGCAACCAAGGACGGGAGTTTGACACTGAAGCTTTCTTT.

This clonotype was recorded a few times. CDR3 residues: CASLGGLAYNEQFF. CDR3 sequence (DNA): TGTGCCAGCCTGGGGGGACTAGCTTACAATGAGCAGTTCTTC. V usage is TRBV28 and J usage is TRBJ2-1; TRBD2 matches 9 bases. V trimming: 8 bases; J trimming: 4 bases; junction bases outside the gene matches: 6. The CDR3 has 14 amino acids. Germline CDR1 and CDR2: MDHEN and SYDVKM.

A few counts support this clonotype. CDR3 residues: CASSLRAPGQYSPTNEKLFF. DNA for the CDR3: TGTGCCAGCAGTTTACGTGCACCGGGACAGTATTCTCCGACTAATGAAAAACTGTTTTTT. The chain joins TRBV27 to TRBJ1-4, with TRBD1 matching over 7 bases. Germline V gene sequence: CDR1 MNHEY, CDR2 SMNVEV (reference sequence). V lost 2 bases, J lost 2 bases, and 17 bases stayed unmatched. CDR3 length: 20 amino acids.

This clonotype was observed a few times. The rearrangement joins TRBV9 to TRBJ2-7; weak D call: TRBD1 (5 bases). This CDR3 has 16 amino acids. Trimming removed 0 bases from V and 2 bases from J, with 15 bases in between. The germline V gene encodes CDR1 SGDLS and CDR2 YYNGEE. CDR3: CASSVGGTGLPYEQYF. The CDR3 DNA follows: TGTGCCAGCAGCGTAGGAGGAACAGGTTTACCCTACGAGCAGTACTTC.

The J gene is TRBJ1-5, the V gene TRBV20-1, with 7 bases aligning to TRBD1. Germline assignment: CDR1 DFQATT and CDR2 SNEGSKA (reference sequence). The J segment lost 7 bases and the V segment lost 6 bases, leaving 9 bases of the junction unmatched. The length of the CDR3 is 13 residues. The chain's CDR3 is CSAHQGVKQPQHF. The CDR3 nucleotides read TGCAGTGCGCATCAGGGGGTAAAACAGCCCCAGCATTTT.

The chain recombines TRBV6-1 with TRBJ1-2, with D unclear. This CDR3 is built from 13 residues. CDR1 and CDR2 from the germline V gene are MNHNS and SASEGT. Trimming removed 2 bases at V and 8 bases at J, with 12 bases between. CDR3 sequence (DNA): TGTGCCAGCAGTGAATATCTTTCGGACGGCTACACCTTC. As protein: CASSEYLSDGYTF.

The V gene is TRBV6-5, the J gene TRBJ1-1; 7 bases map to TRBD1. This CDR3 comprises 13 residues. With V trimmed by 7 bases and J by 4 bases, 6 bases remained unmatched. Germline V CDR1 and CDR2: MNHEY, SVGAGI. CDR3 sequence reads: CASKAGQSTEAFF. The CDR3 DNA reads TGTGCCAGCAAAGCGGGACAGTCCACTGAAGCTTTCTTT.